The rows below give T cell receptor beta chains drawn from one sample of a study of cytomegalovirus exposure and HLA in healthy donors. Sequencing used immunoSEQ multiplex PCR; TCRdb keeps in-frame clones, though not all of them. This table holds some 150,000 clones, 85% to 90% found once. The sequencing input was PBMCs. All receptors derive from a woman aged 18-29 years in good health and CMV-seropositive. The CDR3 runs from the conserved cysteine through the conserved F or W.

j_gene: TRBJ2-5; len: 13; v_gene: TRBV7-2; CDR3aa: CASSLSFGETQYF
j_gene: TRBJ1-5; len: 14; v_gene: TRBV4-1; CDR3aa: CASSQRGSMEPQHF
j_gene: TRBJ1-5; len: 16; v_gene: TRBV28; CDR3aa: CASRPTTGIVSQPQHF
j_gene: TRBJ2-2; len: 15; v_gene: TRBV7-2; CDR3aa: CASSPAGGNTGELFF
j_gene: TRBJ2-7; len: 15; v_gene: TRBV19; CDR3aa: CASSVGTGHIYEQYF
j_gene: TRBJ1-5; len: 14; v_gene: TRBV10-3; CDR3aa: CAISNDRVGQPQHF
j_gene: TRBJ1-1; len: 14; v_gene: TRBV2; CDR3aa: CASSEFGPNTEAFF
j_gene: TRBJ2-3; len: 17; v_gene: TRBV2; CDR3aa: CASIGTSGRTKTDTQYF
j_gene: TRBJ2-1; len: 13; v_gene: TRBV5-1; CDR3aa: CASSQSRGHEQFF
j_gene: TRBJ2-3; len: 13; v_gene: TRBV7-2; CDR3aa: CASSRDTSDTQYF
j_gene: TRBJ2-1; len: 18; v_gene: TRBV5-1; CDR3aa: CASSSIPSGTSSYNEQFF
j_gene: TRBJ2-6; len: 18; v_gene: TRBV9; CDR3aa: CASSAVTAGGWGANVLTF
j_gene: TRBJ2-2; len: 15; v_gene: TRBV7-7; CDR3aa: CASSTALGATGELFF
j_gene: TRBJ2-5; len: 11; v_gene: TRBV20-1; CDR3aa: CSAKKGETQYF
j_gene: TRBJ1-3; len: 14; v_gene: TRBV11-3; CDR3aa: CASSLGEPGNTIYF
j_gene: TRBJ1-2; len: 12; v_gene: TRBV6-4; CDR3aa: CASSDGGYGYTF
j_gene: TRBJ2-5; len: 14; v_gene: TRBV2; CDR3aa: CASSFDRSQETQYF
j_gene: TRBJ2-5; len: 17; v_gene: TRBV6-1; CDR3aa: CASSVPLGGSVQETQYF
j_gene: TRBJ2-1; len: 14; v_gene: TRBV28; CDR3aa: CAGTSSGSYNEQFF
j_gene: TRBJ1-1; len: 14; v_gene: TRBV19; CDR3aa: CASSIGSEYTEAFF
j_gene: TRBJ2-7; len: 15; v_gene: TRBV5-1; CDR3aa: CASSLGAVGSYEQYF
j_gene: TRBJ1-3; len: 14; v_gene: TRBV5-5; CDR3aa: CASSDDRAGNTIYF
j_gene: TRBJ1-4; len: 14; v_gene: TRBV30; CDR3aa: CAWSQGQGVGKLFF
j_gene: TRBJ1-2; len: 14; v_gene: TRBV5-1; CDR3aa: CASKASDRDNGYTF
j_gene: TRBJ2-5; len: 14; v_gene: TRBV27; CDR3aa: CASRRTGGKETQYF
j_gene: TRBJ2-5; len: 17; v_gene: TRBV9; CDR3aa: CASSVAVEAGGPETQYF
j_gene: TRBJ1-2; len: 14; v_gene: TRBV19; CDR3aa: CASRRDRGVYGYTF
j_gene: TRBJ1-4; len: 14; v_gene: TRBV19; CDR3aa: CASSIFQGYEKLFF
j_gene: TRBJ1-2; len: 15; v_gene: TRBV2; CDR3aa: CASSQQRQINYGYTF
j_gene: TRBJ1-2; len: 13; v_gene: TRBV19; CDR3aa: CASSRTDGYGYTF
j_gene: TRBJ1-1; len: 14; v_gene: TRBV30; CDR3aa: CALLTRGWNTEAFF
j_gene: TRBJ2-7; len: 20; v_gene: TRBV1; CDR3aa: CTSSQDRRLAGGPFGMGQYF
j_gene: TRBJ2-7; len: 14; v_gene: TRBV7-9; CDR3aa: CASSSTGARYEQYF
j_gene: TRBJ2-2; len: 17; v_gene: TRBV5-1; CDR3aa: CASSLTGQGRDTGELFF
j_gene: TRBJ1-2; len: 14; v_gene: TRBV28; CDR3aa: CASSARTGRNGYTF
j_gene: TRBJ2-1; len: 15; v_gene: TRBV6-6; CDR3aa: CASSYRGYPYNEQFF
j_gene: TRBJ1-1; len: 16; v_gene: TRBV5-1; CDR3aa: CASSRTSSVMNTEAFF
j_gene: TRBJ2-5; len: 19; v_gene: TRBV11-2; CDR3aa: CASSLVLTPRGSGEETQYF
j_gene: TRBJ1-3; len: 15; v_gene: TRBV18; CDR3aa: CASSPSPVSGNTIYF
j_gene: TRBJ2-3; len: 14; v_gene: TRBV5-8; CDR3aa: CASSPGYYTDTQYF
j_gene: TRBJ1-1; len: 14; v_gene: TRBV28; CDR3aa: CASLTGDWNTEAFF
j_gene: TRBJ2-5; len: 13; v_gene: TRBV28; CDR3aa: CASSKTVIETQYF
j_gene: TRBJ2-5; len: 14; v_gene: TRBV28; CDR3aa: CASSFSRAEETQYF
j_gene: TRBJ1-2; len: 11; v_gene: TRBV5-6; CDR3aa: CASSRSYGYTF
j_gene: TRBJ2-7; len: 15; v_gene: TRBV6-1; CDR3aa: CASSGRGWGSSEQYF
j_gene: TRBJ1-6; len: 16; v_gene: TRBV10-3; CDR3aa: CAISATASSYNSPLHF
j_gene: TRBJ2-1; len: 16; v_gene: TRBV7-3; CDR3aa: CASSLNGGSQYNEQFF
j_gene: TRBJ1-5; len: 15; v_gene: TRBV4-1; CDR3aa: CASSRYGSSNQPQHF
j_gene: TRBJ1-6; len: 16; v_gene: TRBV5-1; CDR3aa: CASSGPDRMGNSPLHF